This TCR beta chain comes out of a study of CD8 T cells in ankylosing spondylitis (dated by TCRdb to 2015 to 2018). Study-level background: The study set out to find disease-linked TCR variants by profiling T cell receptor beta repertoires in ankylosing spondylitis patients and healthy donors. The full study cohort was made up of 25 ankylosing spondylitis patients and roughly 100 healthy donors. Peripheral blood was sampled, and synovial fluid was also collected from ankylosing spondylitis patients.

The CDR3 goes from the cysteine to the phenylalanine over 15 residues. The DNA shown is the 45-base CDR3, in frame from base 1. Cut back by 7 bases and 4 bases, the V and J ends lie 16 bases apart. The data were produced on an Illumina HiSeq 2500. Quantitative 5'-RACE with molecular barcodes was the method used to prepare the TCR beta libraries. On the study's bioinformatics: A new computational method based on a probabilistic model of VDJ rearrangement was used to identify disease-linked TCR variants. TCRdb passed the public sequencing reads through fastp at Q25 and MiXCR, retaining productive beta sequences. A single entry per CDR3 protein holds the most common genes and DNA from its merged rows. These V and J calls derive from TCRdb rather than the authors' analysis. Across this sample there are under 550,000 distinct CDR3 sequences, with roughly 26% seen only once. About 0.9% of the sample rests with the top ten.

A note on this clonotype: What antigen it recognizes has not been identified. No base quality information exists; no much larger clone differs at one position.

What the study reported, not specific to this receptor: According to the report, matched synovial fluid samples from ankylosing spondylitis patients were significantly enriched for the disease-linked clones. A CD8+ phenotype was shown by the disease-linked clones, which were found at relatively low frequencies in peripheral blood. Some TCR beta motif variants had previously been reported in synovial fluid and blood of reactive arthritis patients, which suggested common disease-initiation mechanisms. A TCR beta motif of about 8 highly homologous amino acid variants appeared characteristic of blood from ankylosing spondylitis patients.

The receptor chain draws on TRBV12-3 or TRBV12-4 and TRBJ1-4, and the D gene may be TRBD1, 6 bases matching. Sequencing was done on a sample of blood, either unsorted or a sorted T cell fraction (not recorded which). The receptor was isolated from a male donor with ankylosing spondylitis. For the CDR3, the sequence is CASTSQGLGNEKLFF. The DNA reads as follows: TGTGCCAGCACCTCCCAGGGGCTCGGTAATGAAAAACTGTTTTTT.